The 29 T cell receptor beta chains in this list originate from one sample, sequenced in a study of T-cell reconstitution after alpha-beta-depleted transplantation in children. Preparation of the TCRbeta library involved a method that used unique molecular identifiers. Each CDR3 protein gets one entry after TCRdb re-called the PCR reads with MiXCR. Of approximately 270,000 distinct CDR3 sequences listed, 20% to 30% are singletons. Here the sequenced sample was PBMCs, mostly from graft donor cells, taken 360 days after TCRalphabeta/CD19-depleted stem cell transplant. Source of these receptors: a female patient aged 2-15 years who had a stem cell transplant for congenital amegakaryocytic thrombocytopenia, so the T cells may come from the graft donor.

Only a few counts were recorded for this clonotype. This chain uses TRBV20-1 with TRBJ1-5, with a possible D match to TRBD1 (6 bases). The CDR3 contains 15 residues. Looked up from germline, CDR1 is DFQATT and CDR2 is SNEGSKA (reference sequence). Trimming pared 6 bases from V and 6 bases from J, leaving 21 bases between. This CDR3 reads CSAKTGAGEGQPQHF. The CDR3 nucleotides read TGCAGTGCCAAAACCGGGGCAGGGGAGGGTCAGCCCCAGCATTTT.

The sample holds a few counts of this clonotype. The rearrangement joins TRBV4-3 to TRBJ1-5; D is possibly TRBD1 (5 bases). Trimming removed 0 bases at V and 7 bases at J, with 13 bases between. CDR1 and CDR2 (germline): LGHNA, YSLEER. This CDR3 has 15 residues. The CDR3 here is CASSQDWAGSQPQHF. The CDR3 region has the DNA TGCGCCAGCAGCCAAGATTGGGCAGGGTCCCAGCCCCAGCATTTT.

This clonotype has a handful of counts. The chain couples TRBV28 to TRBJ1-4; D unclear. This CDR3 comprises 14 residues. Deletions cut 4 bases from V and 4 bases from J, with 10 bases between. Germline assignment: CDR1 MDHEN and CDR2 SYDVKM. CDR3 loop: CASSSRRYNEKLFF. The CDR3 DNA sequence: TGTGCCAGCAGTTCCCGGCGGTATAATGAAAAACTGTTTTTT.

This clonotype was found a few times. This chain uses TRBV5-1 with TRBJ1-4; 7 bases are a match to TRBD1. The junction had 12 bases not matched to a gene; V was cut back by 2 bases and J by 8 bases. The CDR3 extends over 16 amino acids. The V gene's germline CDR1 is SGHRS and CDR2 YFSETQ. CDR3 sequence (DNA): TGCGCCAGCAGCTTTCGCGGTAAAGGGGGCGGCGAAAAACTGTTTTTT. Its translation: CASSFRGKGGGEKLFF.

This clonotype has just one count. The chain employs TRBV30 and TRBJ1-5; 7 nucleotides match TRBD1. CDR1 GTSNPN and CDR2 SVGIG come from the germline V gene (reference sequence). The junction had 7 bases not matched to a gene; V was cut back by 1 base and J by 4 bases. This CDR3 contains 15 residues. The CDR3 spells CAWSGATGRNQPQHF. DNA of the CDR3: TGTGCCTGGAGTGGGGCGACAGGGAGGAATCAGCCCCAGCATTTT.

This clonotype was seen a handful of times. The chain joins TRBV19 to TRBJ2-7; no definite D call. Trimming took off 4 bases at V and 2 bases at J, with 6 bases between the two ends. This CDR3 contains 12 residues. Per germline, CDR1 LNHDA and CDR2 SQIVND (reference sequence). For the CDR3, the DNA is TGTGCCAGTAGTAAAGGAGCCTACGAGCAGTACTTC. It codes for CASSKGAYEQYF.

This clonotype occurred many times. The rearrangement links TRBV5-1 to TRBJ2-1; unclear D gene. The CDR3 is made up of 12 amino acids. Trimming removed 1 base from V and 8 bases from J, with 7 bases in between. Germline CDR1 reads SGHRS; CDR2 reads YFSETQ. CDR3 residues: CASSLLWYEQFF. For the CDR3, the DNA is TGCGCCAGCAGCTTGTTGTGGTATGAGCAGTTCTTC.

This clonotype was observed at least ten times. The rearrangement uses TRBV3-1 and TRBJ2-2; D is unresolved. The CDR3 is made up of 13 amino acids. V was shortened by 1 base and J by 8 bases, with 8 bases between the two germline ends. The germline V gene encodes CDR1 LGHDT and CDR2 YNNKEL (reference sequence). CDR3 bases: TGTGCCAGCAGCCAAGGATCTGATGGGGAGCTGTTTTTT. Translated, it gives CASSQGSDGELFF.

The V and J genes are TRBV28 and TRBJ2-7; no definite D call. Germline lookup yields CDR1 MDHEN and CDR2 SYDVKM. Trimming removed 6 bases from V and 1 base from J, with 19 bases in between. This CDR3 is built from 16 residues. CDR3 in amino acids: CASSFATVDTSYEQYF. Written as DNA, the CDR3 is TGTGCCAGCAGCTTCGCAACCGTCGACACGTCCTACGAGCAGTACTTC.

This clonotype appeared many times. This chain connects TRBV12-3 or TRBV12-4 to TRBJ2-1, with 8 positions matching TRBD1. This CDR3 comprises 13 residues. Germline trimming cut 6 bases from V and 5 bases from J; bases unmatched to any gene: 3. The CDR3 nucleotides are TGTGCCAGCAGAGGACAGGGACACAATGAGCAGTTCTTC. It yields the protein CASRGQGHNEQFF.

In its sample, this clonotype was seen a few times. This chain joins TRBV24-1 and TRBJ2-1; TRBD2 is a possible D gene (5 bases). The germline V and J ends were trimmed by 5 bases and 2 bases, with 12 bases remaining between them. This CDR3 region has 15 residues. Germline V gene lookup returns CDR1 KGHDR and CDR2 SFDVKD. CDR3 in amino acids: CATSAPDLAYNEQFF. DNA of the CDR3: TGTGCCACCAGTGCTCCGGACTTGGCCTACAATGAGCAGTTCTTC.

The gene calls are TRBV6-1 and TRBJ2-7; 7 bases line up with TRBD2. J was trimmed by 7 bases and V by 4 bases; bases with no gene match: 10. CDR1 and CDR2 (germline): MNHNS, SASEGT. The CDR3 contains 14 residues. The CDR3 protein is CASSAPGLPVEQYF. Here the CDR3 DNA reads TGTGCCAGCAGTGCGCCGGGACTACCAGTGGAGCAGTACTTC.

This clonotype has a handful of counts. The chain carries TRBV18 and TRBJ2-7; 12 bases align to TRBD2. This CDR3 comprises 16 residues. The V gene's germline CDR1 is KGHSH and CDR2 LQKENI. V lost 5 bases to trimming and J lost 3 bases; unmatched junction nucleotides: 8. In DNA, the CDR3 is TGTGCCAGCTCAGCTGGAGGACTAGCGGGAAACTACGAGCAGTACTTC. This translates into CASSAGGLAGNYEQYF. The full variable domain, with the rest looked up from reference TRBV18 and TRBJ2-7, is NAGVMQNPRHLVRRRGQEARLRCSPMKGHSHVYWYRQLPEEGLKFMVYLQKENIIDESGMPKERFSAEFPKEGPSILRIQQVVRGDSAAYFCASSAGGLAGNYEQYFGPGTRLTVT.

This rearrangement joins TRBV5-1 to TRBJ1-2; D is undetermined. Trimming shortened V by 0 bases and J by 1 base, and 19 bases separated the two germline ends. Germline V gene sequence: CDR1 SGHRS, CDR2 YFSETQ. The CDR3 sequence is 18 residues long. The CDR3 is CASSLDGDLALFNYGYTF. CDR3 nucleotide sequence: TGCGCCAGCAGCTTGGACGGGGATCTGGCACTATTTAACTATGGCTACACCTTC.

This chain connects TRBV7-3 to TRBJ2-1; 9 bases agree with TRBD2. The CDR3 is made up of 13 amino acids. The V gene end was trimmed by 4 bases and the J gene end by 15 bases; junction bases not matched to a gene: 10. In germline, CDR1 is SGHTA, CDR2 FQGTGA. CDR3 sequence: CASSSKPGTSTFF. The CDR3 DNA reads as TGTGCCAGCAGCTCAAAACCCGGGACTAGCACGTTCTTC. Full variable domain (outside the CDR3, taken from reference TRBV7-3 and TRBJ2-1): GAGVSQTPSNKVTEKGKYVELRCDPISGHTALYWYRQSLGQGPEFLIYFQGTGAADDSGLPNDRFFAVRPEGSVSTLKIQRTERGDSAVYLCASSSKPGTSTFFGPGTRLTVL.

The chain uses TRBV12-3 or TRBV12-4 and TRBJ2-7; maybe TRBD2 (6 bases). This CDR3 region has 20 residues. V was clipped by 4 bases and J by 5 bases, with 33 bases between them. The CDR3 spells CASSSSDLASGRRGIDEQYF. CDR3 coding DNA: TGTGCCAGCAGTTCGTCCGATCTAGCTTCTGGGCGCCGGGGGATCGACGAGCAGTACTTC.

The V call is TRBV4-3, the J call TRBJ1-3, with D hard to call. CDR1 LGHNA and CDR2 YSLEER come from the germline V gene. CDR3 length: 15 amino acids. The V and J ends lost 1 base and 0 bases respectively, with 7 bases between them. The CDR3 reads CASSQGYSSGNTIYF. The CDR3 bases are TGCGCCAGCAGCCAAGGATACAGCTCTGGAAACACCATATATTTT.

This chain links TRBV3-1 with TRBJ2-5; D perhaps matches TRBD2 (6 bases). V lost 4 bases, J lost 6 bases, and 12 bases lay in between. This CDR3 is built from 13 residues. CDR1 is LGHDT and CDR2 is YNNKEL in the germline V gene (reference sequence). Here the CDR3 DNA reads TGTGCCAGCAGCCGAACGGGGGAGAAGACCCAGTACTTC. Amino acids: CASSRTGEKTQYF.

V and J are TRBV5-1 and TRBJ2-2; D uncertain. The CDR3 contains 16 residues. V was trimmed by 0 bases and J by 1 base, leaving 10 bases between them. In germline, CDR1 is SGHRS, CDR2 YFSETQ. CDR3 nucleotides: TGCGCCAGCAGCTTGGGGGTGTCAGGGAACACCGGGGAGCTGTTTTTT. This sequence encodes CASSLGVSGNTGELFF.

The CDR3 DNA follows: TGTGCCAGCAGCCGTCTCGGCAGAGAGACTGAAGCTTTCTTT. It codes for CASSRLGRETEAFF. The chain combines TRBV7-9 with TRBJ1-1; D is ambiguous. Germline values: CDR1 SEHNR, CDR2 FQNEAQ (reference sequence). The CDR3 contains 14 residues. V lost 5 bases to trimming and J lost 5 bases, with 15 bases between them.

This clonotype has only a few counts. This chain joins TRBV6-2 or TRBV6-3 and TRBJ2-1, with TRBD2 as a possible D gene (6 bases). Germline loops: CDR1 MNHEY, CDR2 SVGEGT. Trimming removed 8 bases at V and 10 bases at J, with 30 bases between. This CDR3 spans 17 amino acids. This CDR3 reads CASEPRKFKLATSEQFF. For the CDR3, the DNA is TGTGCCAGCGAACCCCGAAAATTCAAACTAGCTACCAGCGAGCAGTTCTTC.

The sample holds many counts of this clonotype. V usage is TRBV4-2 and J usage is TRBJ2-1, with 7 bases matching TRBD2. This CDR3 region has 15 residues. J lost 6 bases, V lost 4 bases, and 9 bases had no gene match. Germline V gene data show CDR1 as LGHNA and CDR2 as YNFKEQ. The chain's CDR3 is CASSPGPPSGNEQFF. The CDR3 DNA is TGTGCCAGCAGCCCTGGACCTCCTAGCGGCAATGAGCAGTTCTTC.

The rearrangement joins TRBV12-3 or TRBV12-4 to TRBJ2-5; D gene uncertain. The CDR3 is 13 residues long. V shed 6 bases and J shed 4 bases, with 12 bases lying between them. CDR3 coding DNA: TGTGCCAGCAGGCCCAGACCTGCAGAGACCCAGTACTTC. Translation gives CASRPRPAETQYF.

The chain joins TRBV19 to TRBJ1-1; TRBD1 aligns across 11 bases. The trim removed 6 bases at V and 3 bases at J, leaving 3 bases unmatched. The CDR3 is 14 amino acids. Germline CDR1 and CDR2: LNHDA and SQIVND (reference sequence). The CDR3 spells CASSWTGGYTEAFF. The DNA of the CDR3 is TGTGCCAGTAGCTGGACAGGGGGCTACACTGAAGCTTTCTTT.

This clonotype has a handful of counts. The chain uses TRBV20-1 and TRBJ2-3; tentative D call: TRBD2 (7 bases). This CDR3 comprises 14 residues. The germline V gene has CDR1 DFQATT and CDR2 SNEGSKA (reference sequence). The V end lost 3 bases, the J end lost 4 bases, and 14 bases lay between the germline ends. DNA for the CDR3: TGCAGTGCTAGGGAGGGCGGGGGCCCAGATACGCAGTATTTT. Translating gives CSAREGGGPDTQYF.

The V and J genes are TRBV24-1 and TRBJ2-1; tentative D call: TRBD1 (6 bases). Germline V gene lookup returns CDR1 KGHDR and CDR2 SFDVKD. The CDR3 contains 13 residues. The V end lost 9 bases, the J end lost 7 bases, and 15 bases lay between the germline ends. CDR3 in amino acids: CATGIQGRNEQFF. Here the CDR3 DNA reads TGTGCCACCGGAATACAGGGTAGGAATGAGCAGTTCTTC.

This clonotype was recorded at least ten times. The chain combines TRBV7-2 with TRBJ2-7; TRBD1 agrees at 8 bases. The CDR3 sequence is 14 residues long. The V and J ends lost 5 bases and 7 bases, in that order; junction bases with no gene match: 10. CDR1 and CDR2 from the germline V gene are SGHTA and FQGNSA. In DNA form, the CDR3 reads TGTGCCAGCAGCCTAGGGACAGGCCGAATGGAGCAGTACTTC. Amino acids: CASSLGTGRMEQYF.

This clonotype has more than one count but fewer than ten. The genes are TRBV5-4 and TRBJ2-1; 7 nucleotides line up with TRBD2. V was clipped by 0 bases and J by 4 bases; unmatched bases: 4. This CDR3 comprises 15 residues. From germline, CDR1 is SGHNT and CDR2 YYREEE (reference sequence). CDR3 nucleotide sequence: TGTGCCAGCAGCTTGGAGGCGCGGGAGTACAATGAGCAGTTCTTC. Its translation is CASSLEAREYNEQFF.

The table lists this clonotype with a count of one. The chain recombines TRBV20-1 with TRBJ2-7; D may correspond to TRBD1 or TRBD2 (5 bases each). The V gene's germline CDR1 is DFQATT and CDR2 SNEGSKA (reference sequence). V was cut by 3 bases and J by 2 bases, with 11 bases left in between. The CDR3 has 13 amino acids. The CDR3 spells CSASLGTTYEQYF. The CDR3 nucleotides are TGCAGTGCTAGCCTAGGGACCACCTACGAGCAGTACTTC.